The entry that follows covers one T cell receptor (beta chain) sequence. The target antigen is unknown. It was genomic DNA that served as the template for profiling TCR beta VDJ and CDR3. TCRdb redid the calling of the reads with MiXCR, one entry per CDR3 protein. Of a few hundred thousand distinct CDR3 sequences in the sample, around 82% were seen once. This sample was included in a study of CD8+CD57+ T cells in acquired aplastic anemia. In the study overall: When averaged, DNA from sorted CD4+ and CD8+ cells came to approximately 3.2 ug.

Patients picked for sequencing had shown CD8+CD57+ cell expansion detected by flow cytometry. Among the patients, none had received any therapy at the time of blood sampling. CDR1 is SGHVS, CDR2 FNYEAQ, per germline. The CDR3 consists of 15 residues. V shed 1 base and J shed 13 bases, with 22 bases lying between them. Overall study results and limits: Researchers reported that CD8+ Simpson's diversity was not significantly different in patients versus controls.

The chain combines TRBV7-6 with TRBJ1-1; weak D call: TRBD1 (6 bases). This receptor was taken from a human donor with aplastic anemia. Sequencing was done on a sample of sorted CD4+, CD8+, or CD8+CD57+ T cells (not recorded which) from PBMCs. The CDR3 DNA reads as TGTGCCAGCAGCTTAGACGTGACGGGGGACACTTTCTTTTTCTTT. Translation: CASSLDVTGDTFFFF.